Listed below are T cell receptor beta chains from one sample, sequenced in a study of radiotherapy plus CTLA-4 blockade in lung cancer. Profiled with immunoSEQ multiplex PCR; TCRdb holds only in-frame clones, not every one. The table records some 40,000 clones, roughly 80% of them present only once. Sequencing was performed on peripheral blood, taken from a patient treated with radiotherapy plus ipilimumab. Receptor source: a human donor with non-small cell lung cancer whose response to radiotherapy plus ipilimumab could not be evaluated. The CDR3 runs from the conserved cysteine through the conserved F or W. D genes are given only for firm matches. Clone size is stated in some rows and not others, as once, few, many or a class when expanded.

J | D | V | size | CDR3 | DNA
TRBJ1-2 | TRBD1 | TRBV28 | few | CASSRGDRYGYTF | TGTGCCTCCTCCCGGGGGGACAGGTATGGCTACACCTTC
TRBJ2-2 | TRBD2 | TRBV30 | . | CACPRGLGWTGELFF | TGTGCCTGCCCCCGAGGACTAGGGTGGACCGGGGAGCTGTTTTTT
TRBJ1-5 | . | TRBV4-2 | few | CASSLELQVNQPQHF | TGTGCCAGCAGCCTCGAACTACAGGTAAATCAGCCCCAGCATTTT
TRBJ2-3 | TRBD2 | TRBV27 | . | CASSLRAGGRTDTQYF | TGTGCCAGCAGTTTACGAGCGGGGGGACGCACAGATACGCAGTATTTT
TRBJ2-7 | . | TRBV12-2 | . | CASRSGGAGGEIHEQYF | TGTGCAAGTCGCTCTGGGGGGGCAGGGGGCGAGATCCACGAGCAGTACTTC
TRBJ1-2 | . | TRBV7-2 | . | CASLPQGGILGDYGYTF | TGTGCCAGCCTGCCCCAGGGCGGGATACTCGGGGACTATGGCTACACCTTC
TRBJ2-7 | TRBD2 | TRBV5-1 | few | CASSRTSGSLVYEQYF | TGCGCCAGCTCCAGGACTAGCGGGAGTCTTGTCTACGAGCAGTACTTC
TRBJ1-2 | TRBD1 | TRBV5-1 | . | CASSFTGGDYGYTF | TGCGCCAGCAGCTTCACAGGGGGCGACTATGGCTACACCTTC
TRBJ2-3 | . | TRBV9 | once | CASSVARTSTDTQYF | TGTGCCAGCAGCGTAGCTCGAACTAGCACAGATACGCAGTATTTT
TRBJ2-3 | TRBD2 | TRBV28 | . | CASSPLAGGFGDTQYF | TGTGCCAGCAGCCCACTAGCGGGGGGCTTCGGGGATACGCAGTATTTT
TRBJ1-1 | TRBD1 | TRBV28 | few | CASSFPAGDSEAFF | TGTGCCAGCAGTTTCCCAGCCGGGGACAGTGAAGCTTTCTTT
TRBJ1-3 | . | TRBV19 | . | CASSIDGPARDSGNTIYF | TGTGCCAGTAGTATAGATGGCCCCGCACGGGACTCTGGAAACACCATATATTTT
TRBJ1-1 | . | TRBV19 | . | CASSISFQNTEAFF | TGTGCCAGTAGTATATCATTCCAGAACACTGAAGCTTTCTTT
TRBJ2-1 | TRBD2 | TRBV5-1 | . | CASRPGTSGYNEQFF | TGCGCCAGCAGACCCGGGACTAGCGGCTACAATGAGCAGTTCTTC
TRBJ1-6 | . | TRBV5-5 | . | CATGEGIPYNSPLHF | TGTGCCACGGGGGAGGGGATCCCCTATAATTCACCCCTCCACTTT
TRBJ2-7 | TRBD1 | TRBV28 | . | CASSMGQSYEQYF | TGTGCCAGCAGCATGGGACAGTCCTACGAGCAGTACTTC
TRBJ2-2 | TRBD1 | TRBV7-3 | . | CASSNDRGLFGELFF | TGTGCCAGCAGCAATGATAGGGGGCTGTTCGGGGAGCTGTTTTTT
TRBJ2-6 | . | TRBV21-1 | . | CASSKGSEQSGANVLTF | TGTGCCAGCAGCAAAGGGTCGGAACAGTCTGGGGCCAACGTCCTGACTTTC
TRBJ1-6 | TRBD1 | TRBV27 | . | CASSVKPGTGNSPLHF | TGTGCCAGCAGCGTTAAGCCCGGGACAGGGAATTCACCCCTCCACTTT
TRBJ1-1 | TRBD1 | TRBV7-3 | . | CASSLLFRDRGAGNTEAFF | TGTGCCAGCAGCCTATTATTCCGGGACAGGGGAGCGGGGAACACTGAAGCTTTCTTT
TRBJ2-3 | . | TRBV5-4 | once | CASTEQGTDTQYF | TGTGCCAGCACCGAACAGGGTACAGATACGCAGTATTTT
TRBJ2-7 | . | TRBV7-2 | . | CASSLGPPTGSSYEQYF | TGTGCCAGCAGCTTAGGTCCCCCCACAGGGAGCTCCTACGAGCAGTACTTC
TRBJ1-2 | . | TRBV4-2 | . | CASSQETLGDYGYTF | TGTGCCAGCAGCCAAGAGACCCTCGGGGACTATGGCTACACCTTC
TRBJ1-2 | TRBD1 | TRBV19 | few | CASSRTGDYGYTF | TGTGCCAGTAGCAGGACAGGGGACTATGGCTACACCTTC
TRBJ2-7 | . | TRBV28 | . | CASSSPARENYEQYF | TGTGCCAGCAGTTCACCCGCACGAGAGAACTACGAGCAGTACTTC
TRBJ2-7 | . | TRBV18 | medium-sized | CASSPPGGGRYEQYF | TGTGCCAGCTCACCACCGGGAGGAGGCCGCTACGAGCAGTACTTC
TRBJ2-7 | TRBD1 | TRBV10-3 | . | CAISEQGSSYEQYF | TGTGCCATCAGTGAACAGGGGAGCTCCTACGAGCAGTACTTC
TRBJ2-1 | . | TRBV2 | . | CASSGTNPSNEQFF | TGTGCCAGCAGTGGAACAAACCCCAGCAATGAGCAGTTCTTC
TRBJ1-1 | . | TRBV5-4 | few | CASSLDRNTEAFF | TGTGCCAGCAGCCTTGACAGGAACACTGAAGCTTTCTTT
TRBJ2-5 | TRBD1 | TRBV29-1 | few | CSVEWDSQETQYF | TGCAGCGTTGAATGGGACAGCCAGGAAACCCAGTACTTC
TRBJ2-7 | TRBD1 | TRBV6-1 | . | CASSEAGQGLYEQYF | TGTGCCAGCAGTGAAGCGGGACAGGGTCTGTACGAGCAGTACTTC
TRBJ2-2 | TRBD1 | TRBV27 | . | CASSFSLGQGQWFF | TGTGCCAGCAGTTTTTCGTTGGGACAGGGCCAATGGTTTTTT
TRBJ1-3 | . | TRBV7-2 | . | CASSRQTGSLSGNTIYF | TGTGCCAGCAGCCGTCAGACAGGTTCTCTCTCTGGAAACACCATATATTTT
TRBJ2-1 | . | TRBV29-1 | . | CSVSHYNEQFF | TGCAGCGTTTCCCACTATAATGAGCAGTTCTTC
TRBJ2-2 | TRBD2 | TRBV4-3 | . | CASSQETSGRSTGELFF | TGCGCCAGCAGCCAAGAGACTAGCGGGAGAAGTACCGGGGAGCTGTTTTTT
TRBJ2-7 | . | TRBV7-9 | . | CASSSPLDIYGQYF | TGTGCCAGCAGCTCCCCCCTCGACATCTACGGGCAGTACTTC
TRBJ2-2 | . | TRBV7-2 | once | CASSLVLGELFF | TGTGCCAGCAGCTTAGTCCTCGGGGAGCTGTTTTTT
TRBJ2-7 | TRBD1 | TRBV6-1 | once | CASRLATGSYEQYF | TGTGCCAGCAGACTGGCGACAGGGTCCTACGAGCAGTACTTC
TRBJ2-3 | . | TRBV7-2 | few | CASSFQGFRDTQYF | TGTGCCAGCAGTTTTCAGGGATTCCGGGATACGCAGTATTTT
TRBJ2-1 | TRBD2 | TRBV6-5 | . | CASSYYGGAENEQFF | TGTGCCAGCAGTTACTACGGGGGGGCGGAGAATGAGCAGTTCTTC
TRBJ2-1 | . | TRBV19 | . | CASSIQHSISYNEQFF | TGTGCCAGTAGTATTCAGCACAGTATCTCCTACAATGAGCAGTTCTTC